Presented here are 24 T cell receptor beta chains from one specimen sequenced in a study of T cell responses to AZD1222 COVID-19 vaccine. Using immunoSEQ multiplex PCR, the repertoire was profiled, and TCRdb retains in-frame clones only, with some absent. This table has about 110,000 clones, around 93% appearing once. Sequences were derived from peripheral blood, sampled on day 0 of AZD1222 vaccination. These TCRs come from an adult in good health.

The chain recombines TRBV10-2 with TRBJ2-5, with D hard to call. Germline CDR1 is WSHSY and CDR2 is SAAADI. This CDR3 has 13 residues. Between the trimmed V and J ends, which lost 1 base and 3 bases, there was a span of 6 bases. The CDR3: CASSELLEETQYF. DNA of the CDR3: TGCGCCAGCAGTGAGTTACTGGAAGAGACCCAGTACTTC.

The J gene is TRBJ1-1, the V gene TRBV6-5; D is unresolved. V lost 7 bases and J 4 bases, leaving 13 bases between the germline ends. The CDR3 totals 13 residues. Germline V gives CDR1 MNHEY, CDR2 SVGAGI. The CDR3 nucleotides are TGTGCCAGCATAGGAAGACAAGGCACTGAAGCTTTCTTT. Its translation: CASIGRQGTEAFF.

This chain joins TRBV4-1 and TRBJ2-7; 11 bases fit TRBD1. Germline assignment: CDR1 MGHRA and CDR2 YSYEKL. This CDR3 has 17 amino acids. Trimming cost V 3 bases and J 7 bases; bases outside gene matches: 14. DNA for the CDR3: TGCGCCAGCAGCCAGCGTTCTTCCGGGACAGGGGGAATGGAGCAGTACTTC. Residues: CASSQRSSGTGGMEQYF.

The rearrangement joins TRBV18 to TRBJ1-6; no definite D call. The length of the CDR3 is 15 residues. Germline CDR1 is KGHSH and CDR2 is LQKENI. The ends were cut back, 4 bases at V and 4 bases at J, with 11 bases in the middle. CDR3 nucleotides: TGTGCCAGCTCACGGAGACTGATTTATAATTCACCCCTCCACTTT. Its translation: CASSRRLIYNSPLHF.

The V gene is TRBV4-1, the J gene TRBJ2-2, with TRBD2 matching 10 bases. The length of the CDR3 is 17 residues. V lost 2 bases to trimming and J lost 1 base; unmatched junction nucleotides: 4. CDR1 MGHRA and CDR2 YSYEKL come from the germline V gene. For the CDR3, the DNA is TGCGCCAGCAGCCAACCAAGGACTAGCGGGAACACCGGGGAGCTGTTTTTT. It translates to CASSQPRTSGNTGELFF.

V and J are TRBV9 and TRBJ2-2; no clear D gene. Germline V gives CDR1 SGDLS, CDR2 YYNGEE. Trimming removed 4 bases at V and 2 bases at J, with 6 bases between. The CDR3 is 13 residues long. This CDR3 reads CASSLLNTGELFF. The CDR3 region has the DNA TGTGCCAGCAGCCTTTTAAACACCGGGGAGCTGTTTTTT.

V and J are TRBV5-4 and TRBJ1-4; D unresolved. There are 16 residues in the CDR3. V shed 4 bases and J shed 0 bases, with 13 bases lying between them. From germline, CDR1 is SGHNT and CDR2 YYREEE (reference sequence). The CDR3 sequence: CASSPDLGTTNEKLFF. The DNA of the CDR3 is TGTGCCAGCAGCCCAGATCTAGGGACAACTAATGAAAAACTGTTTTTT.

The chain combines TRBV12-5 with TRBJ1-5; no clear D. The V and J ends lost 5 bases and 3 bases respectively, with 11 bases between them. The CDR3 loop spans 14 amino acids. The germline V gene has CDR1 LGHNT and CDR2 FRNRAP. Written as DNA, the CDR3 is TGTGCTAGTGGTATCCACGGGAACAATCAGCCCCAGCATTTT. Amino acids: CASGIHGNNQPQHF.

This clone was observed a single time. The CDR3 region is CASRKQDPNEQFF. Written as DNA, the CDR3 is TGTGCCAGCAGGAAACAGGATCCCAATGAGCAGTTCTTC. This chain uses TRBV2 with TRBJ2-1; TRBD1 is a possible D gene (5 bases). The CDR3 covers 13 residues. The V end lost 6 bases, the J end lost 6 bases, and 12 bases lay between the germline ends. Per the germline V gene, CDR1 is SNHLY and CDR2 is FYNNEI. The entire variable domain, with the rest obtained from reference TRBV2 and TRBJ2-1, is as follows: EPEVTQTPSHQVTQMGQEVILRCVPISNHLYFYWYRQILGQKVEFLVSFYNNEISEKSEIFDDQFSVERPDGSNFTLKIRSTKLEDSAMYFCASRKQDPNEQFFGPGTRLTVL.

This clone was picked up one time. V and J are TRBV7-2 and TRBJ1-1; no firm D call. V was trimmed by 4 bases and J by 1 base, leaving 7 bases between them. CDR3 length equals 13 residues. Germline V CDR1 and CDR2: SGHTA, FQGNSA. This chain's CDR3 is CASSSKQNTEAFF. CDR3 DNA sequence: TGTGCCAGCAGCTCAAAGCAGAACACTGAAGCTTTCTTT.

The CDR3 loop reads CASTPNRGNQPQHF. The CDR3 coding sequence is TGTGCCAGCACCCCCAACAGGGGGAATCAGCCCCAGCATTTT. This chain uses TRBV6-5 with TRBJ1-5; 8 nucleotides match TRBD1. V lost 7 bases to trimming and J lost 4 bases; unmatched junction nucleotides: 6. The CDR3 sequence is 14 residues long. Per germline, CDR1 MNHEY and CDR2 SVGAGI.

The gene calls are TRBV6-2 or TRBV6-3 and TRBJ2-5; D might be TRBD2 (5 bases). The CDR3 totals 12 residues. Germline CDR1 is MNHEY and CDR2 is SVGEGT. V shed 5 bases and J shed 7 bases, with 11 bases lying between them. CDR3 region: CASSTSLGTQYF. CDR3 nucleotides: TGTGCCAGCAGTACTAGTTTAGGGACCCAGTACTTC.

V usage is TRBV18 and J usage is TRBJ2-1, with D perhaps TRBD1 (6 bases). CDR3 size: 15 residues. Germline CDR1 and CDR2: KGHSH and LQKENI. Trimming took off 6 bases at V and 5 bases at J, with 17 bases between the two ends. In nucleotides, the CDR3 is TGTGCCAGCTCCTCCGGGACAATGGGGGACAATGAGCAGTTCTTC. Amino acid sequence: CASSSGTMGDNEQFF.

The chain uses TRBV6-5 and TRBJ1-1; the D gene is possibly TRBD1 (5 bases). V was shortened by 4 bases and J by 4 bases, with 13 bases between the two germline ends. Germline lookup yields CDR1 MNHEY and CDR2 SVGAGI. The CDR3 runs to 14 residues. The CDR3 DNA sequence: TGTGCCAGCAGTTGGGGGGATGGGGGCACTGAAGCTTTCTTT. This gives the protein CASSWGDGGTEAFF.

Remarks on this clone: Within the sample, other DNA sequences also encode this same CDR3. The chain uses TRBV5-1 and TRBJ1-5; D is perhaps TRBD1 (5 bases). This CDR3 contains 14 residues. Per the germline V gene, CDR1 is SGHRS and CDR2 is YFSETQ. The ends were cut back, 4 bases at V and 6 bases at J, with 14 bases in the middle. CDR3 DNA: TGCGCCAGCAGCCCCTTGGGGGTGGGTCAGCCCCAGCATTTT. The encoded protein is CASSPLGVGQPQHF.

The chain has TRBV4-2 and TRBJ1-2; D uncertain. Germline CDR1 is LGHNA and CDR2 is YNFKEQ. The CDR3 length is 18 residues. Trimming removed 0 bases at V and 0 bases at J, with 17 bases between. The CDR3 sequence: CASSQDPVGAYTNYGYTF. DNA of the CDR3: TGTGCCAGCAGCCAAGATCCGGTCGGAGCCTATACTAACTATGGCTACACCTTC.

V gene TRBV28 combines with J gene TRBJ2-7; a possible D gene is TRBD1 (5 bases). CDR1 and CDR2 (germline): MDHEN, SYDVKM. The CDR3 extends over 13 amino acids. V was cut by 7 bases and J by 0 bases, with 10 bases left in between. The CDR3 protein is CASKGQHSYEQYF. The CDR3 nucleotides are TGTGCCAGCAAGGGGCAGCACTCCTACGAGCAGTACTTC.

The V call is TRBV6-5, the J call TRBJ2-3; 8 positions match TRBD2. CDR3 length: 14 residues. Germline V gives CDR1 MNHEY, CDR2 SVGAGI. With V trimmed by 5 bases and J by 2 bases, 3 bases remained unmatched. CDR3 protein: CASSREGPTDTQYF. The CDR3 bases are TGTGCCAGCAGTCGGGAGGGCCCCACAGATACGCAGTATTTT.

In its sample, this clone ranks as medium-sized. This chain uses TRBV7-3 with TRBJ1-1, with D unclear. CDR1 and CDR2 from the germline V gene are SGHTA and FQGTGA. This CDR3 contains 13 residues. Trimming pared 5 bases from V and 1 base from J, leaving 8 bases between. CDR3 bases: TGTGCCAGCAGCCTCCGGGGGAACACTGAAGCTTTCTTT. This gives the protein CASSLRGNTEAFF.

This chain connects TRBV5-4 to TRBJ1-2; the D gene is possibly TRBD1 (5 bases). The CDR3 is 13 amino acids. The V and J ends lost 6 bases and 8 bases respectively, with 17 bases between them. Looked up from germline, CDR1 is SGHNT and CDR2 is YYREEE (reference sequence). As DNA, the CDR3 is TGTGCCAGCACAGCCGAGGGGCTAGGAGGCTACACCTTC. It codes for CASTAEGLGGYTF.

V and J are TRBV29-1 and TRBJ2-7; 7 bases line up with TRBD1. Germline lookup yields CDR1 SQVTM and CDR2 ANQGSEA. The V segment lost 5 bases and the J segment 6 bases; nucleotides outside the gene matches: 7. The CDR3 is 12 amino acids. The CDR3 loop is CSVRLQGTEQYF. As DNA, the CDR3 is TGCAGCGTTCGACTACAGGGGACCGAGCAGTACTTC.

The rearrangement joins TRBV11-3 to TRBJ2-2; TRBD1 is a possible D gene (7 bases). The CDR3 runs to 14 residues. Trimming shortened V by 7 bases and J by 5 bases, and 14 bases separated the two germline ends. Germline CDR1 and CDR2: SGHNT and YENEEA. CDR3 nucleotide sequence: TGTGCCAGCACCCAGGGGGGCGGAACCGGGGAGCTGTTTTTT. It is translated as CASTQGGGTGELFF.

The J gene is TRBJ1-1, the V gene TRBV10-3; 7 nucleotides agree with TRBD1. V lost 4 bases and J lost 0; bases outside the gene matches: 2. Per germline, CDR1 ENHRY and CDR2 SYGVKD. CDR3 size: 14 residues. The CDR3 DNA reads as TGTGCCATCAGTGCGACAGGGATGAACACTGAAGCTTTCTTT. It specifies CAISATGMNTEAFF.

The V gene is TRBV7-3, the J gene TRBJ1-5; D remains unclear. CDR3 length: 10 residues. V lost 4 bases and J 9 bases, leaving 4 bases between the germline ends. CDR1 and CDR2 (germline): SGHTA, FQGTGA. The CDR3 protein is CASSSGPQHF. The CDR3 DNA reads as TGTGCCAGCAGCTCAGGGCCCCAGCATTTT.